These 32 T cell receptor beta chains came from one sample sequenced in a study of T-cell reconstitution after alpha-beta-depleted transplantation in children. Researchers prepared the TCRbeta library using unique molecular identifiers, the study reports. One entry per CDR3 protein results from TCRdb running MiXCR on the PCR reads. The sample holds hundreds of thousands of distinct CDR3 sequences, roughly 14% seen once. This sample comprised PBMCs, obtained before TCRalphabeta/CD19-depleted stem cell transplant. Receptors were obtained from a girl aged 2 to 9 with congenital amegakaryocytic thrombocytopenia, due to receive a stem cell transplant.

Only a few counts were recorded for this clonotype. One end of the junction fails to match germline, which may point to a read error. The J gene is TRBJ2-2, the V gene TRBV6-5; TRBD1 or TRBD2 may be the D gene (6 bases each). There are 17 residues in the CDR3. The germline CDR1 and CDR2 sequences are MNHEY and SVGAGI. For the CDR3, the DNA is TGTGCCAGCAGGTCCCGGGGGCTCGGGTCGAAAACCGGGGAGCTGTTTTTT. This codes for CASRSRGLGSKTGELFF.

This rearrangement joins TRBV15 to TRBJ2-2; a weak D match, TRBD2 (5 bases). With 1 base removed from V and 4 bases from J, the gap between germline ends came to 16 bases. The CDR3 spans 17 residues. From germline, CDR1 is LNHNV and CDR2 YYDKDF (reference sequence). The chain's CDR3 is CATSRAPEVAGTGELFF. In DNA, the CDR3 is TGTGCCACCAGCAGAGCTCCCGAGGTCGCGGGCACCGGGGAGCTGTTTTTT.

In this sample, this clonotype turned up many times. This chain links TRBV18 with TRBJ2-3; the match to TRBD2 covers 9 bases. The germline V gene has CDR1 KGHSH and CDR2 LQKENI. Trimming cost V 11 bases and J 4 bases; bases outside gene matches: 13. This CDR3 region has 15 residues. CDR3 amino acids: CAGYRPGLAPDTQYF. CDR3 nucleotides: TGTGCCGGGTACAGACCGGGACTAGCTCCAGATACGCAGTATTTT.

The CDR3 protein is CASSVASGPYEQYF. The CDR3 DNA sequence: TGTGCCAGCAGCGTAGCTAGCGGCCCCTACGAGCAGTACTTC. V is TRBV9 and J is TRBJ2-7; 7 nucleotides align to TRBD2. In germline, CDR1 is SGDLS, CDR2 YYNGEE. The V and J ends lost 0 bases and 2 bases, in that order; junction bases with no gene match: 2. CDR3 length equals 14 residues.

V is TRBV27 and J is TRBJ2-1; D ambiguous. CDR1 MNHEY and CDR2 SMNVEV come from the germline V gene (reference sequence). This CDR3 has 14 residues. V was cut by 5 bases and J by 9 bases, with 17 bases left in between. CDR3 amino acids: CASSTRYPPGEQFF. CDR3 sequence (DNA): TGTGCCAGCAGTACTCGGTATCCGCCGGGTGAGCAGTTCTTC.

Note on this clonotype: The junction departs from the called germline gene at one end, perhaps through a read error. The J gene is TRBJ2-3, the V gene TRBV5-1; D is ambiguous. CDR3 length equals 16 residues. In germline, CDR1 is SGHRS, CDR2 YFSETQ. The chain's CDR3 is CATSTPTAAPTDTQYF. The CDR3 DNA reads TGCGCCACCAGCACCCCCACAGCTGCGCCTACAGATACGCAGTATTTT.

This clonotype was recorded many times. This chain links TRBV9 with TRBJ1-5; D possibly corresponds to TRBD1 (5 bases). V lost 2 bases, J lost 6 bases, and 12 bases lay in between. Germline V gene sequence: CDR1 SGDLS, CDR2 YYNGEE. The CDR3 runs to 14 residues. The CDR3 region has the DNA TGTGCCAGCAGCGTTCGACAGCGAAGTCAGCCCCAGCATTTT. Translation gives CASSVRQRSQPQHF. The complete variable domain, with remaining parts taken from reference TRBV9 and TRBJ1-5, reads DSGVTQTPKHLITATGQRVTLRCSPRSGDLSVYWYQQSLDQGLQFLIQYYNGEERAKGNILERFSAQQFPDLHSELNLSSLELGDSALYFCASSVRQRSQPQHFGDGTRLSIL.

The chain employs TRBV5-6 and TRBJ2-7; D is unclear. The V end lost 4 bases, the J end lost 3 bases, and 14 bases lay between the germline ends. The CDR3 loop spans 14 amino acids. Germline values: CDR1 SGHDT, CDR2 YYEEEE. CDR3 bases: TGTGCCAGCAGCCATACCCTACTTAACTACGAGCAGTACTTC. Its protein product is CASSHTLLNYEQYF.

For this clonotype: This may be a read error, as it is one base from a much larger clone. V and J are TRBV11-2 and TRBJ2-7, with 8 positions matching TRBD2. In germline, CDR1 is SGHAT, CDR2 FQNNGV. This CDR3 comprises 17 residues. The CDR3 bases are TGTGCCAGCAGCTCGGTTACCGGGACTAGGAGCTCCTACGAGCAGCACTTC. Translated, it gives CASSSVTGTRSSYEQHF.

This clonotype was seen only once. This sequence joins TRBV4-1 and TRBJ2-3; TRBD2 matches at 7 bases. V lost 5 bases to trimming and J lost 5 bases; unmatched junction nucleotides: 22. From germline, CDR1 is MGHRA and CDR2 YSYEKL. The CDR3 consists of 19 residues. The CDR3 here is CASSKAPLGAGNTLDTQYF. The CDR3 nucleotides read TGCGCCAGCAGCAAAGCCCCCTTAGGAGCGGGGAACACCCTAGATACGCAGTATTTT.

This clonotype was recorded at least ten times. The V and J genes are TRBV20-1 and TRBJ2-1; TRBD2 matches 10 bases. The length of the CDR3 is 14 residues. CDR1 is DFQATT, CDR2 SNEGSKA, per germline (reference sequence). V shed 6 bases, J shed 6 bases, and the junction held 8 bases outside the gene matches. The CDR3 DNA sequence: TGCAGTGCGATTAGCGGGAGGCCTCCCAATGAGCAGTTCTTC. It encodes CSAISGRPPNEQFF.

The chain employs TRBV3-1 and TRBJ1-1, with TRBD1 matching 10 bases. There are 16 residues in the CDR3. The trim removed 8 bases at V and 0 bases at J, leaving 9 bases unmatched. Per germline, CDR1 LGHDT and CDR2 YNNKEL (reference sequence). The CDR3, as DNA: TGTGCCAGCGGGACAGGGGCTATACCTATGAACACTGAAGCTTTCTTT. Translated: CASGTGAIPMNTEAFF.

This clonotype was recorded at least ten times. This chain connects TRBV12-3 or TRBV12-4 to TRBJ2-7; no firm D call. This CDR3 spans 12 amino acids. The ends were cut back, 5 bases at V and 5 bases at J, with 10 bases in the middle. The CDR3 sequence is CASSPDTDEQYF. DNA for the CDR3: TGTGCCAGCAGTCCCGACACCGACGAGCAGTACTTC.

V gene TRBV19 combines with J gene TRBJ1-5; no firm D call. Trimming cost V 7 bases and J 2 bases, with 15 bases left between them. The CDR3 loop spans 15 amino acids. Looked up from germline, CDR1 is LNHDA and CDR2 is SQIVND (reference sequence). The CDR3 bases are TGTGCCAGTACTGGGTCTATAAGGGGCAATCAGCCCCAGCATTTT. It yields the protein CASTGSIRGNQPQHF.

This clonotype was observed many times. V and J are TRBV12-3 or TRBV12-4 and TRBJ1-2; 10 bases align to TRBD1. With 5 bases clipped from V and 2 bases from J, the junction kept 5 bases outside the gene matches. The CDR3 sequence is 15 residues long. This CDR3 reads CASSVSGQGNYGYTF. CDR3 DNA sequence: TGTGCCAGCAGTGTCTCGGGACAGGGGAACTATGGCTACACCTTC.

This clonotype was detected only a few times. The rearrangement links TRBV2 to TRBJ2-5; D call uncertain. The CDR3 consists of 19 residues. The germline V gene has CDR1 SNHLY and CDR2 FYNNEI. V gave up 10 bases and J gave up 2 bases, with 32 bases separating them. The CDR3 loop is CAICLVVGVTMEYQETQYF. The CDR3, as DNA: TGTGCCATCTGTTTAGTGGTTGGCGTCACGATGGAGTATCAAGAGACCCAGTACTTC.

This clonotype was recorded many times. This chain uses TRBV18 with TRBJ2-7; D unresolved. There are 13 residues in the CDR3. V was clipped by 0 bases and J by 3 bases, with 6 bases between them. Germline lookup yields CDR1 KGHSH and CDR2 LQKENI. The CDR3 region has the DNA TGTGCCAGCTCACCACCAAATATCTACGAGCAGTACTTC. This encodes CASSPPNIYEQYF.

The rearrangement uses TRBV12-3 or TRBV12-4 and TRBJ2-3; TRBD1 or TRBD2 may be the D gene (5 bases each). V was trimmed by 6 bases and J by 0 bases, leaving 16 bases between them. The CDR3 covers 16 residues. CDR3 amino acids: CASRTGTPSSTDTQYF. The CDR3 DNA reads as TGTGCCAGCAGGACCGGGACCCCGAGTAGCACAGATACGCAGTATTTT.

This clonotype turned up a few times. This chain connects TRBV7-9 to TRBJ2-2; D is undetermined. V shed 5 bases and J shed 0 bases, with 16 bases lying between them. This CDR3 is 17 amino acids long. From germline, CDR1 is SEHNR and CDR2 FQNEAQ (reference sequence). This chain's CDR3 is CASSPPSRLPNTGELFF. DNA of the CDR3: TGTGCCAGCAGCCCCCCCAGTCGACTCCCGAACACCGGGGAGCTGTTTTTT.

This clonotype was counted at least ten times. The chain links TRBV24-1 to TRBJ2-1; D may be TRBD1 or TRBD2 (5 bases each). The CDR3 extends over 15 amino acids. V lost 5 bases and J lost 6, with 16 bases in between. The V gene's germline CDR1 is KGHDR and CDR2 SFDVKD. The CDR3 loop reads CATSAKGLEGNEQFF. The CDR3 DNA reads as TGTGCCACCAGTGCCAAGGGGCTAGAGGGCAATGAGCAGTTCTTC.

This clonotype was picked up many times. The rearrangement uses TRBV7-6 and TRBJ2-1; 9 bases are shared with TRBD1. V gave up 1 base and J gave up 4 bases; unmatched junction bases: 8. This CDR3 has 17 residues. Germline V gene sequence: CDR1 SGHVS, CDR2 FNYEAQ. The CDR3 DNA reads as TGTGCCAGCAGCTTAGTGGTAGGGACAGGGATGTACAATGAGCAGTTCTTC. This gives the protein CASSLVVGTGMYNEQFF.

A word on this clonotype: A much larger clone differs from this one at a single base, so this may be a read error. V gene TRBV7-9 combines with J gene TRBJ2-3; D is unresolved. Germline CDR1 reads SEHNR; CDR2 reads FQNEAQ (reference sequence). The CDR3 totals 12 residues. CDR3 nucleotides: TGTCCCAGCAGCCCATTGAAGGATACGCAGTATTTT. This encodes CPSSPLKDTQYF.

The V call is TRBV30, the J call TRBJ2-1; the D is unclear. V was cut by 4 bases and J by 10 bases, with 17 bases left in between. Germline loops: CDR1 GTSNPN, CDR2 SVGIG (reference sequence). The CDR3 consists of 13 residues. In DNA, the CDR3 is TGTGCCTGGATAAAGGGATCATCTTTGGAGCAGTTCTTC. This sequence encodes CAWIKGSSLEQFF.

This sequence joins TRBV20-1 and TRBJ2-7; 12 positions agree with TRBD2. Germline V CDR1 and CDR2: DFQATT, SNEGSKA (reference sequence). The V segment lost 4 bases and the J segment 6 bases; nucleotides outside the gene matches: 7. The CDR3 has 14 amino acids. The CDR3 bases are TGCAGTGCTACGGGACTAGCGGGTGGTGGCGAGCAGTACTTC. Translated, it gives CSATGLAGGGEQYF.

The sample holds a few counts of this clonotype. The rearrangement uses TRBV15 and TRBJ2-7; tentatively, D is TRBD2 (6 bases). This CDR3 has 13 residues. CDR1 is LNHNV, CDR2 YYDKDF, per germline (reference sequence). Trimming took 2 bases from V and 2 from J, leaving 7 bases between them. The CDR3 reads CATSRSGAYEQYF. Here the CDR3 DNA reads TGTGCCACCAGCAGATCGGGAGCCTACGAGCAGTACTTC. The complete variable domain, with remaining parts taken from reference TRBV15 and TRBJ2-7, reads DAMVIQNPRYQVTQFGKPVTLSCSQTLNHNVMYWYQQKSSQAPKLLFHYYDKDFNNEADTPDNFQSRRPNTSFCFLDIRSPGLGDTAMYLCATSRSGAYEQYFGPGTRLTVT.

This clonotype has just a few counts. The rearrangement joins TRBV14 to TRBJ1-2; D remains ambiguous. This CDR3 has 13 residues. V gave up 1 base and J gave up 6 bases, with 9 bases separating them. Germline CDR1 is SGHDN and CDR2 is FVKESK. CDR3 protein: CASSQVYRDGYTF. The CDR3 region has the DNA TGTGCCAGCAGCCAAGTCTATCGGGATGGCTACACCTTC.

This clonotype was seen more than once but under ten times. This chain joins TRBV28 and TRBJ2-2; a weak D match, TRBD2 (5 bases). From germline, CDR1 is MDHEN and CDR2 SYDVKM. There are 16 residues in the CDR3. Trimming took 6 bases from V and 1 from J, leaving 15 bases between them. CDR3 amino acids: CASRGPSSGNTGELFF. The CDR3 nucleotides read TGTGCCAGCAGAGGGCCCTCCAGCGGGAACACCGGGGAGCTGTTTTTT.

CDR3 loop: CASSWAGGPDGYTF. The CDR3 region has the DNA TGCGCCAGCAGCTGGGCCGGGGGGCCAGATGGCTACACCTTC. V usage is TRBV5-1 and J usage is TRBJ1-2, with D maybe TRBD1 (6 bases). The V end lost 3 bases, the J end lost 6 bases, and 15 bases lay between the germline ends. Germline lookup yields CDR1 SGHRS and CDR2 YFSETQ. The CDR3 spans 14 residues.

In this sample, this clonotype turned up a few times. The gene calls are TRBV5-1 and TRBJ1-3; D may be TRBD1 (5 bases). The CDR3 is made up of 13 amino acids. Trimming removed 4 bases from V and 8 bases from J, with 13 bases in between. Germline assignment: CDR1 SGHRS and CDR2 YFSETQ. The CDR3 coding sequence is TGCGCCAGCAGCGCCAGGGCCCGGGACACCATATATTTT. Encoded protein: CASSARARDTIYF.

This clonotype was counted only a few times. The genes are TRBV15 and TRBJ2-7, with D maybe TRBD1 (6 bases). V lost 1 base and J 3 bases, leaving 10 bases between the germline ends. The CDR3 contains 14 residues. Germline CDR1 reads LNHNV; CDR2 reads YYDKDF (reference sequence). In DNA form, the CDR3 reads TGTGCCACCAGCAGAGTACAGGGAAACTACGAGCAGTACTTC. Its protein product is CATSRVQGNYEQYF. The whole variable domain, filled in from reference TRBV15 and TRBJ2-7, reads DAMVIQNPRYQVTQFGKPVTLSCSQTLNHNVMYWYQQKSSQAPKLLFHYYDKDFNNEADTPDNFQSRRPNTSFCFLDIRSPGLGDTAMYLCATSRVQGNYEQYFGPGTRLTVT.

This clonotype showed up just a few times. This chain connects TRBV11-1 to TRBJ2-3, with 10 bases matching TRBD1. Germline lookup yields CDR1 SGHAT and CDR2 FQDESV (reference sequence). CDR3 length: 20 amino acids. The J segment lost 2 bases and the V segment lost 7 bases, leaving 21 bases of the junction unmatched. The CDR3: CASNPSTGGGRLPFTDTQYF. In nucleotides, the CDR3 is TGTGCCAGCAACCCATCGACAGGGGGCGGAAGATTGCCCTTCACAGATACGCAGTATTTT.

This clonotype showed up many times. As DNA, the CDR3 is TGTGCCAGCAGCGCCGCAGGGGTCAGCACAGATACGCAGTATTTT. Translated: CASSAAGVSTDTQYF. J is TRBJ2-3 and V is TRBV28, with D maybe TRBD1 (6 bases). Germline V gene data show CDR1 as MDHEN and CDR2 as SYDVKM. The CDR3 spans 15 residues. The ends were cut back, 6 bases at V and 0 bases at J, with 13 bases in the middle.